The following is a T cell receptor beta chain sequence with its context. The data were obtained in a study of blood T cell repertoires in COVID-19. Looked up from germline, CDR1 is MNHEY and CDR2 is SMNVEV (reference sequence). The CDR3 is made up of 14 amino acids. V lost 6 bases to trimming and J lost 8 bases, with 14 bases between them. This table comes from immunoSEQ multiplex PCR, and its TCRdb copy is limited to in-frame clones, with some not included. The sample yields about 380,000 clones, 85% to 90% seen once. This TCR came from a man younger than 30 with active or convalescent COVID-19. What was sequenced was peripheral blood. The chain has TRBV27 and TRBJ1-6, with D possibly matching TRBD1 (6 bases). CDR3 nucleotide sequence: TGTGCCAGCAGACCACAGGGTACTTATTCACCCCTCCACTTT. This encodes CASRPQGTYSPLHF.